One and the same sample provided the 26 T cell receptor beta chains below, sequenced in a study of blood T cell repertoires in COVID-19. Data came from immunoSEQ multiplex PCR; TCRdb stores just in-frame clones and leaves some out. The repertoire has approximately 40,000 clones, roughly 87% of them found once; the top ten carry around 4.5%. The specimen sequenced was peripheral blood. These receptors originate from a man aged 55 to 70 with COVID-19, enrolled during active disease.

The rearrangement uses TRBV7-9 and TRBJ2-4, with 10 bases fitting TRBD1. The CDR3 runs to 18 residues. The germline gives CDR1 SEHNR, CDR2 FQNEAQ (reference sequence). The V gene end was trimmed by 4 bases and the J gene end by 0 bases; junction bases not matched to a gene: 9. Written as DNA, the CDR3 is TGTGCCAGCAGCTACTCCGGGACAGGGGACAAAGCCAAAAACATTCAGTACTTC. This encodes CASSYSGTGDKAKNIQYF.

The chain couples TRBV5-1 to TRBJ1-2, with D uncertain. The V gene's germline CDR1 is SGHRS and CDR2 YFSETQ. The CDR3 extends over 13 amino acids. Trimming shortened V by 0 bases and J by 2 bases, and 5 bases separated the two germline ends. The DNA for the CDR3 is TGCGCCAGCAGCTTGGGAGGGAACTATGGCTACACCTTC. This sequence encodes CASSLGGNYGYTF.

The V call is TRBV4-1, the J call TRBJ2-7; a possible D gene is TRBD1 (6 bases). Germline values: CDR1 MGHRA, CDR2 YSYEKL. V was clipped by 4 bases and J by 4 bases, with 20 bases between them. This CDR3 contains 16 residues. The CDR3 DNA reads as TGCGCCAGCAGCCCTTTAATCGGTCCGGACAGTTACGAGCAGTACTTC. Translated, it gives CASSPLIGPDSYEQYF.

The CDR3, as DNA: TGCGCCAGCAGCTTGGATGGACTAGCCTATGACGAGCAGTACTTC. Its translation: CASSLDGLAYDEQYF. V is TRBV5-1 and J is TRBJ2-7; TRBD2 matches at 8 bases. This CDR3 contains 15 residues. Trimming removed 0 bases from V and 5 bases from J; junction bases left unmatched: 7. Germline V gene data show CDR1 as SGHRS and CDR2 as YFSETQ.

The chain uses TRBV3-1 (or the pseudogene TRBV3-2) and TRBJ2-3; weak D call: TRBD2 (5 bases). The CDR3 consists of 17 residues. Germline V gives CDR1 LGHDT, CDR2 YNNKEL (reference sequence). The V gene lost 0 bases and the J gene lost 3 bases, with 16 bases spanning the gap. The CDR3 DNA reads TGTGCCAGCAGCCAAGATCAGGTGGGAGTTGTAACAGATACGCAGTATTTT. Its protein product is CASSQDQVGVVTDTQYF.

This clone was seen only a few times. The chain links TRBV2 to TRBJ2-2; D remains unclear. From germline, CDR1 is SNHLY and CDR2 FYNNEI. V was trimmed by 2 bases and J by 6 bases, leaving 10 bases between them. The CDR3 runs 14 residues. The chain's CDR3 is CASSENSLAGELFF. The DNA of the CDR3 is TGTGCCAGCAGTGAAAACAGCCTCGCCGGGGAGCTGTTTTTT.

V is TRBV4-1 and J is TRBJ1-4; the match to TRBD1 covers 8 bases. Germline V gene sequence: CDR1 MGHRA, CDR2 YSYEKL. The CDR3 spans 15 residues. The junction had 7 bases not matched to a gene; V was cut back by 6 bases and J by 4 bases. The CDR3 region is CASRLIGQGNEKLFF. The CDR3 nucleotides read TGCGCCAGCAGACTGATCGGACAGGGTAATGAAAAACTGTTTTTT.

V is TRBV15 and J is TRBJ1-2; D call uncertain. This CDR3 is 15 amino acids long. V was pared by 0 bases and J by 0 bases, with 8 bases between. Germline assignment: CDR1 LNHNV and CDR2 YYDKDF (reference sequence). CDR3 in amino acids: CATSREERANYGYTF. In DNA form, the CDR3 reads TGTGCCACCAGCAGAGAGGAGCGCGCTAACTATGGCTACACCTTC.

The V gene is TRBV7-8, the J gene TRBJ2-7; D is perhaps TRBD1 (5 bases). The germline V gene has CDR1 SGHVS and CDR2 FQNEAQ. Trimming pared 0 bases from V and 5 bases from J, leaving 11 bases between. This CDR3 is built from 14 residues. This CDR3 reads CASSLAAGYHEQYF. The CDR3 DNA reads as TGTGCCAGCAGCTTAGCCGCAGGGTATCACGAGCAGTACTTC.

The chain uses TRBV6-5 and TRBJ1-2; 10 bases agree with TRBD1. CDR3 size: 13 residues. The ends lost 8 bases at V and 3 bases at J; junction bases unmatched: 3. Germline V gene sequence: CDR1 MNHEY, CDR2 SVGAGI. CDR3: CASVGQGDYGYTF. The CDR3 bases are TGTGCCAGCGTCGGACAGGGGGACTATGGCTACACCTTC.

The CDR3 region is CSATRTENTEAFF. CDR3 in DNA: TGCAGCGCCACAAGGACAGAGAACACTGAAGCTTTCTTT. The chain is built from TRBV29-1 and TRBJ1-1; D is possibly TRBD1 (6 bases). The CDR3 extends over 13 amino acids. Trimming took off 7 bases at V and 1 base at J, with 13 bases between the two ends. Germline V gene lookup returns CDR1 SQVTM and CDR2 ANQGSEA.

CDR3 coding DNA: TGTGCCAGCAGAACAGGGGGGCAGCCCCAGCATTTT. It translates to CASRTGGQPQHF. The gene calls are TRBV6-5 and TRBJ1-5, with 8 bases matching TRBD1. Germline V gene data show CDR1 as MNHEY and CDR2 as SVGAGI. The CDR3 has 12 amino acids. The V gene end was trimmed by 6 bases and the J gene end by 7 bases; junction bases not matched to a gene: 2.

V and J are TRBV7-9 and TRBJ1-2, with D perhaps TRBD1 (5 bases). Germline assignment: CDR1 SEHNR and CDR2 FQNEAQ (reference sequence). Trimming pared 10 bases from V and 4 bases from J, leaving 13 bases between. This CDR3 has 12 amino acids. CDR3 residues: CATQTEIYGYTF. CDR3 nucleotide sequence: TGTGCCACCCAGACAGAGATCTATGGCTACACCTTC. The full variable domain, completed using reference TRBV7-9 and TRBJ1-2, is DTGVSQNPRHKITKRGQNVTFRCDPISEHNRLYWYRQTLGQGPEFLTYFQNEAQLEKSRLLSDRFSAERPKGSFSTLEIQRTEQGDSAMYLCATQTEIYGYTFGSGTRLTVV.

The chain couples TRBV2 to TRBJ1-5; TRBD1 matches at 12 bases. The V gene end was trimmed by 7 bases and the J gene end by 6 bases; junction bases not matched to a gene: 4. Germline V gene sequence: CDR1 SNHLY, CDR2 FYNNEI. The CDR3 totals 14 residues. As DNA, the CDR3 is TGTGCCAGCACCGGGACAGGGGGCAGTCAGCCCCAGCATTTT. Amino acid sequence: CASTGTGGSQPQHF.

V is TRBV5-1 and J is TRBJ1-1; possible D gene TRBD1, 6 bases. There are 14 residues in the CDR3. Trimming stripped 5 bases from V and 1 base from J, with 12 bases between. Germline V CDR1 and CDR2: SGHRS, YFSETQ. CDR3 residues: CASRLGGENTEAFF. CDR3 in DNA: TGCGCCAGCAGGCTAGGGGGGGAGAACACTGAAGCTTTCTTT.

The chain links TRBV24-1 to TRBJ2-3; tentatively, D is TRBD2 (6 bases). CDR3 length: 14 amino acids. Looked up from germline, CDR1 is KGHDR and CDR2 is SFDVKD. V lost 2 bases to trimming and J lost 6 bases, with 11 bases between them. This CDR3 reads CATSDSLAGDTQYF. Written as DNA, the CDR3 is TGTGCCACCAGTGATTCTTTGGCGGGGGATACGCAGTATTTT.

This sequence joins TRBV6-5 and TRBJ1-1; 7 bases are a match to TRBD1. V was pared by 7 bases and J by 11 bases, with 10 bases of the junction left unmatched. Germline CDR1 is MNHEY and CDR2 is SVGAGI. The CDR3 contains 12 residues. CDR3 sequence: CASTHRGRRAFF. CDR3 DNA: TGTGCCAGCACCCACAGGGGCCGTCGGGCTTTCTTT.

In this sample, this clone turned up once. CDR3 DNA sequence: TGCGCCAGCAGCCATCGACAGGGGGCAAACACCGGGGAGCTGTTTTTT. It is translated as CASSHRQGANTGELFF. This chain uses TRBV4-1 with TRBJ2-2; 10 bases align to TRBD1. Germline CDR1 MGHRA, CDR2 YSYEKL. Trimming at V came to 3 bases and at J to 2 bases, leaving 3 bases not matched to a gene. This CDR3 has 16 amino acids.

The chain carries TRBV12-5 and TRBJ2-1; TRBD2 matches at 10 bases. The CDR3 has 13 residues. Germline V gene data show CDR1 as LGHNT and CDR2 as FRNRAP. The trim removed 5 bases at V and 8 bases at J, leaving 3 bases unmatched. CDR3 loop: CASGLAGAHEQFF. The CDR3 region has the DNA TGTGCTAGTGGTCTAGCGGGGGCCCATGAGCAGTTCTTC.

In nucleotides, the CDR3 is TGTGCCTGGAGCGGGAGATGGGGCAGAAGGGAGACCCAGTACTTC. This codes for CAWSGRWGRRETQYF. The chain is built from TRBV30 and TRBJ2-5; the D gene is possibly TRBD2 (6 bases). Germline CDR1 and CDR2: GTSNPN and SVGIG (reference sequence). This CDR3 spans 15 amino acids. V was trimmed by 3 bases and J by 5 bases, leaving 19 bases between them.

The V call is TRBV6-2 or TRBV6-3, the J call TRBJ1-2; D gene ambiguous. The V gene lost 5 bases and the J gene lost 4 bases, with 14 bases spanning the gap. CDR3 length equals 14 residues. Germline lookup yields CDR1 MNHEY and CDR2 SVGEGT. The CDR3 coding sequence is TGTGCCAGCAGTCCGCCGGGATCTATCTATGGCTACACCTTC. Protein product: CASSPPGSIYGYTF.

This clone has a handful of counts. The chain uses TRBV29-1 and TRBJ2-3; 7 nucleotides agree with TRBD2. Trimming removed 5 bases from V and 2 bases from J; junction bases left unmatched: 7. The CDR3 runs to 14 residues. Germline V gene sequence: CDR1 SQVTM, CDR2 ANQGSEA. CDR3 residues: CSVRERDPTDTQYF. CDR3 sequence (DNA): TGCAGCGTTAGGGAGCGGGACCCCACAGATACGCAGTATTTT.

The V and J genes are TRBV30 and TRBJ1-2; 9 nucleotides match TRBD1. Per the germline V gene, CDR1 is GTSNPN and CDR2 is SVGIG (reference sequence). The junction had 22 bases not matched to a gene; V was cut back by 2 bases and J by 3 bases. CDR3 size: 20 residues. CDR3 sequence reads: CAWSLDRGVRLRLRDYGYTF. DNA for the CDR3: TGTGCCTGGAGTCTAGACAGGGGGGTGAGGTTGCGACTTCGCGACTATGGCTACACCTTC.

The V gene is TRBV12-3 or TRBV12-4, the J gene TRBJ2-7, with unresolved D. CDR3 length: 13 amino acids. V was cut by 5 bases and J by 2 bases, with 10 bases left in between. The chain's CDR3 is CASSPTETYEQYF. The DNA for the CDR3 is TGTGCCAGCAGTCCCACAGAAACCTACGAGCAGTACTTC.

The chain joins TRBV2 to TRBJ1-1, with 7 bases matching TRBD1. V was clipped by 9 bases and J by 1 base; unmatched bases: 14. The CDR3 consists of 16 residues. Germline CDR1 and CDR2: SNHLY and FYNNEI. As DNA, the CDR3 is TGTGCCAGTAAAGGACTGAAGGGGACAGCGAACACTGAAGCTTTCTTT. It encodes CASKGLKGTANTEAFF.

This clone was observed once. The chain is built from TRBV4-2 and TRBJ1-1; D ambiguous. Deletions cut 2 bases from V and 10 bases from J, with 17 bases between. The CDR3 sequence is 14 residues long. Per the germline V gene, CDR1 is LGHNA and CDR2 is YNFKEQ. The CDR3 DNA is TGTGCCAGCAGCCAAACCCCCGGGGTTGGAGCAGCTTTCTTT. This sequence encodes CASSQTPGVGAAFF.